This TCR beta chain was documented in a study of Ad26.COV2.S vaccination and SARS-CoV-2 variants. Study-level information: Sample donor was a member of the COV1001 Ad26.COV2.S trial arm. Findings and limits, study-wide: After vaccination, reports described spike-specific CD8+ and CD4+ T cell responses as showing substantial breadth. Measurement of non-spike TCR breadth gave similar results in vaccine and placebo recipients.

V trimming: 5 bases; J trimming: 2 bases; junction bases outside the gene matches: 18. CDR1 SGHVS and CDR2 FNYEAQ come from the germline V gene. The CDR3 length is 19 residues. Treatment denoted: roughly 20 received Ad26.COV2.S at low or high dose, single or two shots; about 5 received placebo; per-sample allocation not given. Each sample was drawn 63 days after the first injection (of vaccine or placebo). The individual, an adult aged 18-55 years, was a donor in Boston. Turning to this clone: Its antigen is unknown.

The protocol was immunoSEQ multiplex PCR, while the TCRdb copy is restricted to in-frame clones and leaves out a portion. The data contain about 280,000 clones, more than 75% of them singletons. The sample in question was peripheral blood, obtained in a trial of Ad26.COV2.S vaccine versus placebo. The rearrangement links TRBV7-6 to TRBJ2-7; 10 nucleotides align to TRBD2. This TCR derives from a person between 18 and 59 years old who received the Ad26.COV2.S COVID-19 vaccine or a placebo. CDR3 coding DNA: TGTGCCAGCAGCCGACCACTACTAGCGGGAACAACAAAGACCTACGAGCAGTACTTC. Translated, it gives CASSRPLLAGTTKTYEQYF. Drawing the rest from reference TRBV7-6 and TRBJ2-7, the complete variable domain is GAGVSQSPRYKVTKRGQDVALRCDPISGHVSLYWYRQALGQGPEFLTYFNYEAQQDKSGLPNDRFSAERPEGSISTLTIQRTEQRDSAMYRCASSRPLLAGTTKTYEQYFGPGTRLTVT.